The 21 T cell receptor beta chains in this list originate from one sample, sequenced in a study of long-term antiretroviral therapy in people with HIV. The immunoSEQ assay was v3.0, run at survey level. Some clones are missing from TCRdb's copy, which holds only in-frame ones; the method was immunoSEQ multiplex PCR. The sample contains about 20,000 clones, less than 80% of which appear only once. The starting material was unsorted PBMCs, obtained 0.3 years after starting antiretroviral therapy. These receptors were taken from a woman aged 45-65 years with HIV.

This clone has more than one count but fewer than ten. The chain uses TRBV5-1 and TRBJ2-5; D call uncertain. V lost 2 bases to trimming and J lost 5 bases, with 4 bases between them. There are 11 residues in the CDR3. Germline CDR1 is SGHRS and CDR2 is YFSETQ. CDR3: CASSFGETQYF. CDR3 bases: TGCGCCAGCAGCTTCGGGGAGACCCAGTACTTC.

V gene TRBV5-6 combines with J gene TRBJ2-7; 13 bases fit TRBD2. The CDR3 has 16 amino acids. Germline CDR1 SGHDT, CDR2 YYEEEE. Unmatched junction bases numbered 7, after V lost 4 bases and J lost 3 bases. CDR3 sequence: CASSLPGLAGDYEQYV. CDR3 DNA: TGTGCCAGCAGCCTACCTGGACTAGCGGGGGACTACGAGCAGTACGTC.

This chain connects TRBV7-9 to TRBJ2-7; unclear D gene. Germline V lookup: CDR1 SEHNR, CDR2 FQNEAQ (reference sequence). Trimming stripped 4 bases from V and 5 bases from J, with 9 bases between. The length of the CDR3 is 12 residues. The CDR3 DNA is TGTGCCAGCAGCTCCTTTGGAAACGAGCAGTACTTC. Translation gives CASSSFGNEQYF.

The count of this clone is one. Here the CDR3 DNA reads TGTGCCAGCAGCAGACGGACAGGGGTTGATGGAAACACCATATATTTT. This gives the protein CASSRRTGVDGNTIYF. The chain couples TRBV13 to TRBJ1-3, with 9 bases fitting TRBD1. The CDR3 extends over 16 amino acids. Germline loops: CDR1 PRHDT, CDR2 FYEKMQ (reference sequence). V lost 5 bases to trimming and J lost 3 bases; unmatched junction nucleotides: 8.

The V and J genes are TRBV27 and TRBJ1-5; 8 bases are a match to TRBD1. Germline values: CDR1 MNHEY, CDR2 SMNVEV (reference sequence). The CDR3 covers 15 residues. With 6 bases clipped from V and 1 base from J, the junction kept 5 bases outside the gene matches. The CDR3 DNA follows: TGTGCCAGCAGATCGGACAGGGCAAGCAATCAGCCCCAGCATTTT. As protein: CASRSDRASNQPQHF.

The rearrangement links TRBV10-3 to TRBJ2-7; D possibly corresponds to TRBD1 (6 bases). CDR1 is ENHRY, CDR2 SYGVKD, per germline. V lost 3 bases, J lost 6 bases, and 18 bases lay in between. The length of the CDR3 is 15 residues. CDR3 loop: CAISEGGRQAGEQYF. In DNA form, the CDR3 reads TGTGCCATCAGTGAAGGTGGCCGACAGGCTGGCGAGCAGTACTTC.

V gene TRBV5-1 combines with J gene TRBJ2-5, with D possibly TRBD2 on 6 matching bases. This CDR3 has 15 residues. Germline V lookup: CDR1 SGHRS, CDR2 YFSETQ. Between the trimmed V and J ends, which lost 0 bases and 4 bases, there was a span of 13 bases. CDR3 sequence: CASSLAAGGTETQYF. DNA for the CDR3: TGCGCCAGCAGCTTGGCCGCCGGGGGTACAGAGACCCAGTACTTC.

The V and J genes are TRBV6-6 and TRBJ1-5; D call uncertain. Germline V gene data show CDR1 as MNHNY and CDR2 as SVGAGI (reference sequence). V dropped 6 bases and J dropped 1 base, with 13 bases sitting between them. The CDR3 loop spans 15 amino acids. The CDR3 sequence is CASSQLWESNQPQHF. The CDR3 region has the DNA TGTGCCAGCAGCCAACTTTGGGAGAGCAATCAGCCCCAGCATTTT.

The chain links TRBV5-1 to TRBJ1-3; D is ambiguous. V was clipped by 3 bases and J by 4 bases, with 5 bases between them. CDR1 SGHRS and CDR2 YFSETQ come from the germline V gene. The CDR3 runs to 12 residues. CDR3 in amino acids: CASSSEGNTIYF. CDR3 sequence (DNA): TGCGCCAGCAGCTCGGAAGGAAACACCATATATTTT.

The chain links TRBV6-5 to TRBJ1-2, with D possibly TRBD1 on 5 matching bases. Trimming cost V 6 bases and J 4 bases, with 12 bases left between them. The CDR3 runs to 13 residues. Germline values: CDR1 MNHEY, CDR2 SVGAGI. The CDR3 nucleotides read TGTGCCAGCAGCAAGGACACGATCTATGGCTACACCTTC. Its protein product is CASSKDTIYGYTF.

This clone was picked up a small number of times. CDR3 loop: CASSLEGNNNSPLHF. Here the CDR3 DNA reads TGCGCCAGCAGCTTGGAGGGTAACAATAATTCACCCCTCCACTTT. The rearrangement links TRBV5-1 to TRBJ1-6; D is uncertain. V was pared by 0 bases and J by 5 bases, with 9 bases between. CDR3 length: 15 residues. Looked up from germline, CDR1 is SGHRS and CDR2 is YFSETQ.

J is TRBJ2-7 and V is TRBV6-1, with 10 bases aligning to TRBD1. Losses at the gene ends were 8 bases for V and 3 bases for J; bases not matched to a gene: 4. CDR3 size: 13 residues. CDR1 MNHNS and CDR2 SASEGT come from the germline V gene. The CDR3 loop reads CASRRDRGYEQYV. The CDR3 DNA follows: TGTGCCAGCCGCCGGGACAGGGGCTACGAGCAGTACGTC.

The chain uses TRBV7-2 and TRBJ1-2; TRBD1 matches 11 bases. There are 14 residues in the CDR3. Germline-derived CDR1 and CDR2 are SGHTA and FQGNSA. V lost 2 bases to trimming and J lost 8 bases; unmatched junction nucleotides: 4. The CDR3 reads CASSLLGQGGGYTF. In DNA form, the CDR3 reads TGTGCCAGCAGCTTATTGGGACAGGGGGGAGGCTACACCTTC.

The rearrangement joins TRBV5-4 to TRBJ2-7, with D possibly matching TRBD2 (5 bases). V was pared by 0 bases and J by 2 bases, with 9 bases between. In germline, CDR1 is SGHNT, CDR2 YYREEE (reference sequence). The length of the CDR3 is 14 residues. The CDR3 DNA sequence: TGTGCCAGCAGCTTGGGGGAGCTCCCCTACGAGCAGTACTTC. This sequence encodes CASSLGELPYEQYF.

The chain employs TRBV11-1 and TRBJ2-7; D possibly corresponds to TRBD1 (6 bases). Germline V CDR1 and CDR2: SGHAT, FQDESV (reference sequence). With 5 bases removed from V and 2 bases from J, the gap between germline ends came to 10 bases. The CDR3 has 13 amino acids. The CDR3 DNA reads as TGTGCCAGCAGCGCACGACAGGCCTACGAGCAGTACTTC. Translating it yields CASSARQAYEQYF.

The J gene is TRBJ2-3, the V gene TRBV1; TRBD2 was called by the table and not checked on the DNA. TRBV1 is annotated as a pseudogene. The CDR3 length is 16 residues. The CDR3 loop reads CTSSQVETSGTDTQYF. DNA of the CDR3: TGCACCAGCAGCCAAGTGGAGACTAGCGGAACAGATACGCAGTATTTT.

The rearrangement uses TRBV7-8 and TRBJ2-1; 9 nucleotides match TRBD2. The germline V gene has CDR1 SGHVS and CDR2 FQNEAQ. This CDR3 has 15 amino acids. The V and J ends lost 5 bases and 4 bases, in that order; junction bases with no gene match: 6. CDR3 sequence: CASSHAGGRYNEQFF. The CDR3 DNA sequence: TGTGCCAGCAGCCATGCGGGGGGGCGGTACAATGAGCAGTTCTTC.

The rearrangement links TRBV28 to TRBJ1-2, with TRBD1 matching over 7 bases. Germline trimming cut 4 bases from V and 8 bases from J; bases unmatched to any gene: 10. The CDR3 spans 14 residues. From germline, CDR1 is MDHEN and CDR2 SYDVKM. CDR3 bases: TGTGCCAGCAGTTCATATGGGACAGCTCAAGGCTACACCTTC. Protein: CASSSYGTAQGYTF.

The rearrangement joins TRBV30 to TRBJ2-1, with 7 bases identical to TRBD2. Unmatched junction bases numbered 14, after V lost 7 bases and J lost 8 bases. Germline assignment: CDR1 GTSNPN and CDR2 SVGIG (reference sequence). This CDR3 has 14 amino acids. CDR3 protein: CAFLSGGGGYEQFF. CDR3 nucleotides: TGTGCCTTCTTATCTGGCGGGGGAGGCTATGAGCAGTTCTTC.

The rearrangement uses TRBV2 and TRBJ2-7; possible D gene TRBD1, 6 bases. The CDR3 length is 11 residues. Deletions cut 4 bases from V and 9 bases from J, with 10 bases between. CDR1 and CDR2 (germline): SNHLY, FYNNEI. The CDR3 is CASSGQGRQYF. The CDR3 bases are TGTGCCAGCAGTGGGCAGGGGAGGCAGTACTTC.

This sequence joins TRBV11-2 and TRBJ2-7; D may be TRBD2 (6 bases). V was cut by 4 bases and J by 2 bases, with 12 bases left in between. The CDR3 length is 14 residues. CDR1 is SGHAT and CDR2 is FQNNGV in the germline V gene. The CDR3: CASSWGSGPYEQYF. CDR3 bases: TGTGCCAGCAGCTGGGGTAGCGGACCCTACGAGCAGTACTTC. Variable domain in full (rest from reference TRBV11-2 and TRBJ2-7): EAGVAQSPRYKIIEKRQSVAFWCNPISGHATLYWYQQILGQGPKLLIQFQNNGVVDDSQLPKDRFSAERLKGVDSTLKIQPAKLEDSAVYLCASSWGSGPYEQYFGPGTRLTVT.